Described below is a single T cell receptor beta chain sequence and its context. Antigen: not known. This entry is derived from a study of T cells expressing NK-cell markers. As for the study in general: Sorted CD3+CD56-NKG2C+, CD3+CD56+NKG2C+ and CD3+CD56+NKG2C- T cells supplied the TCR beta repertoires. Most of the eight sequenced donors were classified as HCMV-seropositive, and one was classified as seronegative.

Study-level results: Roughly 6 donors had dominant NKG2C+ clonotypes that comprised about 1.0-7.5% of their CD8+ T cells.

Germline V gene sequence: CDR1 LGHDT, CDR2 YNNKEL (reference sequence). This CDR3 is built from 16 residues. TCRdb re-called the 5' RACE reads and gives one entry per CDR3 protein, without DNA. In all, the sample yields a few hundred thousand distinct CDR3 sequences. Sequencing was performed on blood T cells: a sorted CD56 or NKG2C T cell subset, CD4+ or CD8+ T cells, or bulk PBMC T cells (not recorded which). This sequence was found in a man aged 18 to 69 in good health. The V gene is TRBV3-1, the J gene TRBJ2-5; TCRdb outputs TRBD1, but without DNA this stays unchecked. CDR3 region: CASSQEGGAPKRTQYF.